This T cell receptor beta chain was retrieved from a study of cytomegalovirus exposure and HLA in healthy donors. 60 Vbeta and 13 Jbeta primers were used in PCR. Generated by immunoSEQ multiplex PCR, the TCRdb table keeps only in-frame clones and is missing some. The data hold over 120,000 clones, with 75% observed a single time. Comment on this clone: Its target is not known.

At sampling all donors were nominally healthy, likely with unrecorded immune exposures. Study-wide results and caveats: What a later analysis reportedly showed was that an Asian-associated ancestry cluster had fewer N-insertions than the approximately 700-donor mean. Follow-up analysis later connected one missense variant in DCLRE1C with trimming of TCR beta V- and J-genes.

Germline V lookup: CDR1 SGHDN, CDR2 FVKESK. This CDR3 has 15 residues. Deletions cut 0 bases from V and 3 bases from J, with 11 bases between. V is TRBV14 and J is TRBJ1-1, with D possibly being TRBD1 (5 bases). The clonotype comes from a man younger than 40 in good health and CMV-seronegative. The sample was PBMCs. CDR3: CASSQDRVVYTEAFF. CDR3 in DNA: TGTGCCAGCAGCCAAGACAGGGTCGTGTACACTGAAGCTTTCTTT.